These T cell receptor beta chains were read from a single sample in a study of T cell repertoires in cytomegalovirus infection. No antigen has been assigned to these receptors. TCRdb processed the reads anew with MiXCR; each CDR3 protein has one entry. The sample has 200,000 or so distinct CDR3 sequences; about 38% are singletons. The sample here was CD8+ T cells from cultured PBMCs, taken from culture after CMV antigen stimulation. Receptors were obtained from a human donor in good health (CMV status not recorded). Some clones in this sample may be carry-over from other donors' samples. Each CDR3 is given with its conserved first and last residue. Fields, in order: D gene, V gene, J gene, clone size, CDR3 protein, CDR3 DNA. D genes are given only for firm matches. Not all rows give a size; the values are once, few, many and, for expanded clones, a class.

>NA|TRBV28|TRBJ2-7|once
CASSLLPTYEQYF
TGTGCCAGCAGTTTACTTCCCACCTACGAGCAGTACTTC
>NA|TRBV4-3|TRBJ2-2|few
CASSQGTGYGELFF
TGCGCCAGCAGCCAAGGAACAGGGTACGGGGAGCTGTTTTTT
>NA|TRBV12-3/TRBV12-4|TRBJ1-5|NA
CASSFQAGLGNQPQHF
TGTGCCAGCAGTTTTCAGGCAGGTCTGGGCAATCAGCCCCAGCATTTT
>TRBD1|TRBV7-8|TRBJ2-7|NA
CASRNLIGTGDSYEQYF
TGTGCCAGCAGAAATCTTATCGGGACAGGGGATTCCTACGAGCAGTACTTC
>NA|TRBV7-6|TRBJ1-2|NA
CASSLQQTRATNYGYTF
TGTGCCAGCAGCTTACAACAGACACGGGCTACTAACTATGGCTACACCTTC
>NA|TRBV19|TRBJ2-1|once
CATSDSSSSYNEQFF
TGTGCCACCAGCGACAGCTCGAGCTCCTACAATGAGCAGTTCTTC
>TRBD1|TRBV28|TRBJ2-1|NA
CASIQQGSRINEQFF
TGTGCCAGCATCCAACAGGGGTCAAGGATCAATGAGCAGTTCTTC
>NA|TRBV7-2|TRBJ2-7|NA
CASSEGGTTYEQYF
TGTGCCAGCAGCGAAGGGGGGACAACCTACGAGCAGTACTTC
>NA|TRBV12-3/TRBV12-4|TRBJ2-2|NA
CASSFWWLGQNRVGELFF
TGTGCCAGCAGTTTTTGGTGGCTCGGTCAGAATCGGGTCGGGGAGCTGTTTTTT
>TRBD2|TRBV7-6|TRBJ2-3|NA
CASSLVTSWGYTADTQYF
TGTGCCAGCAGCCTCGTGACTAGCTGGGGTTACACGGCAGATACGCAGTATTTT
>NA|TRBV7-6|TRBJ2-6|few
CASTLLPQTGPGANVLTF
TGTGCCAGCACCCTCTTGCCCCAAACAGGGCCCGGGGCCAACGTCCTGACTTTC
>NA|TRBV10-3|TRBJ1-3|NA
CAISESQELPGNTIYF
TGTGCCATCAGTGAGTCCCAGGAATTACCTGGAAACACCATATATTTT
>TRBD2|TRBV20-1|TRBJ2-7|NA
CSAPPKRGKSYEQYF
TGCAGTGCCCCCCCGAAGCGGGGGAAGTCCTACGAGCAGTACTTC
>NA|TRBV7-4|TRBJ1-1|once
CATDTNTEAFF
TGTGCTACGGACACGAACACTGAAGCTTTCTTT
>NA|TRBV7-3|TRBJ1-1|NA
CASSSQDRNTEAFF
TGTGCCAGCAGCTCACAGGACAGGAACACTGAAGCTTTCTTT
>NA|TRBV6-6|TRBJ2-3|NA
CATQQLAGSTDTQYF
TGTGCCACTCAGCAGTTGGCGGGATCCACAGATACGCAGTATTTT
>NA|TRBV5-4|TRBJ2-1|NA
CASSGRRSFEQFF
TGTGCCAGCAGCGGACGGAGGAGTTTTGAGCAGTTCTTC
>NA|TRBV6-1|TRBJ2-4|NA
CASALGSQNIQYF
TGTGCCAGCGCTCTCGGTTCTCAAAACATTCAGTACTTC
>TRBD1|TRBV27|TRBJ2-7|NA
CASMSAGTGNSYEQYF
TGTGCCAGCATGTCCGCGGGGACAGGGAACTCCTACGAGCAGTACTTC
>TRBD1|TRBV27|TRBJ2-2|few
CASSSPGGGGELFF
TGTGCCAGCAGTTCCCCAGGGGGCGGCGGGGAGCTGTTTTTT
>NA|TRBV29-1|TRBJ2-7|NA
CSVAGGAGGYEQYF
TGCAGCGTTGCAGGTGGCGCCGGGGGCTACGAGCAGTACTTC
>TRBD1|TRBV7-9|TRBJ1-1|NA
CASSLGQGASEAFF
TGTGCCAGCAGCTTGGGACAGGGGGCCTCTGAAGCTTTCTTT
>NA|TRBV12-3/TRBV12-4|TRBJ1-1|many
CASRLKGGNTEAFF
TGTGCCAGCAGACTCAAGGGCGGCAACACTGAAGCTTTCTTT
>NA|TRBV7-9|TRBJ2-1|NA
CASSFYRGLGDEQFF
TGTGCCAGCAGCTTTTATAGAGGGCTGGGCGATGAGCAGTTCTTC
>TRBD1|TRBV6-6|TRBJ1-4|NA
CASTQTGSNEKLFF
TGTGCCAGCACCCAGACAGGGTCAAATGAAAAACTGTTTTTT
>NA|TRBV6-1|TRBJ2-2|NA
CASSHTGTTRGSGGELFF
TGTGCCAGCAGTCACACCGGGACAACCCGAGGAAGTGGCGGGGAGCTGTTTTTT
>TRBD2|TRBV6-1|TRBJ2-2|few
CASSGTSGLNTGELFF
TGTGCCAGCAGTGGGACTAGCGGCTTGAACACCGGGGAGCTGTTTTTT
>NA|TRBV20-1|TRBJ2-7|NA
CSIVRGLSYEQYF
TGCAGCATCGTCCGAGGGCTGTCCTACGAGCAGTACTTC
>NA|TRBV12-3/TRBV12-4|TRBJ1-1|NA
CASSPATNTEAFF
TGTGCCAGCAGCCCAGCAACGAACACTGAAGCTTTCTTT
>NA|TRBV14|TRBJ2-7|NA
CASSQDTLRIYEQYF
TGTGCCAGCAGCCAGGACACGCTAAGGATCTACGAGCAGTACTTC
>NA|TRBV10-2|TRBJ2-2|NA
CASSDDRNTGELFF
TGCGCCAGCAGTGACGACAGAAACACCGGGGAGCTGTTTTTT
>TRBD2|TRBV28|TRBJ2-1|NA
CASSFSREAGYNEQFF
TGTGCCAGCAGTTTCTCGCGGGAGGCCGGATACAATGAGCAGTTCTTC
>TRBD1|TRBV4-1|TRBJ2-1|NA
CASSRTTTGTGNNEQFF
TGCGCCAGCAGCCGCACAACAACCGGGACAGGGAACAATGAGCAGTTCTTC
>NA|TRBV27|TRBJ1-1|NA
CASSFRVATEAFF
TGTGCCAGCAGTTTCAGGGTGGCCACTGAAGCTTTCTTT
>NA|TRBV2|TRBJ2-1|many
CASDGGRNSYNEQFF
TGTGCCAGCGATGGTGGACGGAACTCCTACAATGAGCAGTTCTTC
>TRBD2|TRBV7-8|TRBJ2-7|NA
CASSFEPRVSGPPYEQYF
TGTGCCAGCAGCTTTGAGCCGAGGGTTAGCGGGCCGCCCTACGAGCAGTACTTC
>NA|TRBV10-3|TRBJ1-2|NA
CAISEPKTKVIGYTF
TGTGCCATCAGTGAGCCCAAGACGAAGGTGATAGGCTACACCTTC
>NA|TRBV12-3/TRBV12-4|TRBJ1-1|NA
CASGTELNTEAFF
TGTGCCAGCGGTACAGAGTTGAACACTGAAGCTTTCTTT
>NA|TRBV24-1|TRBJ2-2|many
CATSLTVANTGELFF
TGTGCCACCAGTCTGACAGTCGCGAACACCGGGGAGCTGTTTTTT
>TRBD1|TRBV10-2|TRBJ1-1|NA
CASTMTGENTEAFF
TGCGCCAGCACCATGACAGGGGAAAACACTGAAGCTTTCTTT
>TRBD1|TRBV7-3|TRBJ2-2|few
CASSPTGTADFKTGELFF
TGTGCCAGCAGCCCAACCGGGACAGCCGACTTTAAAACCGGGGAGCTGTTTTTT
>TRBD2|TRBV3-1|TRBJ2-3|NA
CASSQVAGDVVDADTQYF
TGTGCCAGCAGCCAAGTAGCGGGAGACGTGGTGGATGCAGATACGCAGTATTTT
>NA|TRBV28|TRBJ2-2|NA
CASTKRMNTGELFF
TGTGCCAGCACCAAGAGGATGAACACCGGGGAGCTGTTTTTT
>NA|TRBV19|TRBJ2-7|NA
CASQLGYEQYF
TGTGCCAGCCAGTTGGGCTACGAGCAGTACTTC
>NA|TRBV7-9|TRBJ2-7|many
CASSLESTNYEQYF
TGTGCCAGCAGCTTAGAGTCCACCAACTACGAGCAGTACTTC
>NA|TRBV28|TRBJ2-1|NA
CASSATSRSSYNEQFF
TGTGCCAGCAGTGCCACTAGTCGTAGCTCCTACAATGAGCAGTTCTTC
>NA|TRBV3-1|TRBJ2-5|NA
CASSRSIPGVRKETQYF
TGTGCCAGCAGCCGCTCCATCCCCGGGGTCCGGAAAGAGACCCAGTACTTC
>NA|TRBV27|TRBJ1-5|NA
CATSSERYQPQHF
TGTGCCACTTCCTCCGAGCGTTATCAGCCCCAGCATTTT
>NA|TRBV7-3|TRBJ2-5|few
CASSALQGRGETQYF
TGTGCCAGCAGCGCGTTACAAGGGCGTGGGGAGACCCAGTACTTC
>TRBD2|TRBV7-6|TRBJ2-3|many
CASSPLQRGGKDTQYF
TGTGCCAGCAGCCCCCTGCAGCGGGGGGGCAAAGATACGCAGTATTTT
>NA|TRBV27|TRBJ1-4|NA
CASSLKAPGLLQWVEKLFF
TGTGCCAGCAGCCTAAAAGCCCCGGGACTGCTTCAATGGGTTGAAAAACTGTTTTTT
>NA|TRBV12-3/TRBV12-4|TRBJ1-2|NA
CASSLQGMGYGYTF
TGTGCCAGCAGTTTACAGGGGATGGGGTATGGCTACACCTTC
>TRBD1|TRBV28|TRBJ2-2|few
CASSPTGQGARGTGELFF
TGTGCCAGCAGCCCCACGGGACAGGGGGCGCGAGGCACCGGGGAGCTGTTTTTT
>NA|TRBV11-2|TRBJ2-7|few
CASSEEVSPSYEQYF
TGTGCCAGCAGCGAAGAAGTCAGCCCCTCCTACGAGCAGTACTTC
>NA|TRBV2|TRBJ2-3|NA
CASSPDRSWADTQYF
TGTGCCAGCAGTCCGGACAGATCCTGGGCAGATACGCAGTATTTT
>NA|TRBV15|TRBJ1-1|once
CATSPLGGPGDTEAFF
TGTGCCACCAGCCCCTTGGGGGGCCCGGGGGACACTGAAGCTTTCTTT
>TRBD2|TRBV15|TRBJ2-3|few
CATSSPAGEKDTQYF
TGTGCCACCAGCAGCCCAGCGGGAGAGAAAGATACGCAGTATTTT
>TRBD1|TRBV2|TRBJ2-3|NA
CASSRDRALLSTDTQYF
TGTGCCAGCAGTAGGGACAGGGCCTTGTTGAGCACAGATACGCAGTATTTT
>TRBD1|TRBV7-6|TRBJ1-5|few
CASSLTDRGNSNQPQHF
TGTGCCAGCAGCTTAACGGACAGGGGGAATAGCAATCAGCCCCAGCATTTT